This T cell receptor (beta chain) was captured by sequencing in a study of T-cell memory formation after mild COVID-19. About the research overall: TCR clusters were mostly donor specific. Study outcomes and limitations: Later expanders leaned CD4+, whereas day 15 to 85 contracting clones were balanced CD4/CD8.

TCRdb independently ran MiXCR on the 5' RACE reads; one entry per CDR3 protein. The sample lists more than 350,000 distinct CDR3 sequences; roughly 20% were seen once. A remark on this clonotype: Its specificity is unknown.

Trimming shortened V by 4 bases and J by 6 bases, and 12 bases separated the two germline ends. Germline V gene data show CDR1 as SGDLS and CDR2 as YYNGEE. The CDR3 is made up of 13 amino acids. V is TRBV9 and J is TRBJ2-3; D is uncertain. The sequence was obtained from an adult woman who had mild COVID-19 (a few samples of this study predate the infection). Cell type and time point are not known. The sequencing input was PBMCs or a T cell subset sorted from them (not recorded which). CDR3: CASSPQESDTQYF. In DNA form, the CDR3 reads TGTGCCAGCAGCCCCCAGGAGTCGGATACGCAGTATTTT. Supplemented by reference TRBV9 and TRBJ2-3, the full variable domain reads DSGVTQTPKHLITATGQRVTLRCSPRSGDLSVYWYQQSLDQGLQFLIQYYNGEERAKGNILERFSAQQFPDLHSELNLSSLELGDSALYFCASSPQESDTQYFGPGTRLTVL.